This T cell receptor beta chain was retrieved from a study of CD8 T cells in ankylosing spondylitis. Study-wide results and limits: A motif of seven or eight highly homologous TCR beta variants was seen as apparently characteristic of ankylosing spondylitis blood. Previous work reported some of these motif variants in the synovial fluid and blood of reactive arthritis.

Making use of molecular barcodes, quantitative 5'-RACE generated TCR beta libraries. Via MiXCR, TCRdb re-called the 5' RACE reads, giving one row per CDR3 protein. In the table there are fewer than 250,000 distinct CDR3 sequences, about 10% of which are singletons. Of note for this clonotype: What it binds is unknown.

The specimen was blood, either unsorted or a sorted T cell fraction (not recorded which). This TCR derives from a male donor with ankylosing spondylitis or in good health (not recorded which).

CDR3: CASSLALLAGRTGELFF. In DNA, the CDR3 is TGTGCCAGCAGCTTAGCATTGCTAGCGGGGCGGACCGGGGAGCTGTTTTTT. J is TRBJ2-2 and V is TRBV7-2; 9 positions agree with TRBD2. This CDR3 region has 17 residues. The junction had 7 bases not matched to a gene; V was cut back by 0 bases and J by 5 bases. Germline V CDR1 and CDR2: SGHTA, FQGNSA.